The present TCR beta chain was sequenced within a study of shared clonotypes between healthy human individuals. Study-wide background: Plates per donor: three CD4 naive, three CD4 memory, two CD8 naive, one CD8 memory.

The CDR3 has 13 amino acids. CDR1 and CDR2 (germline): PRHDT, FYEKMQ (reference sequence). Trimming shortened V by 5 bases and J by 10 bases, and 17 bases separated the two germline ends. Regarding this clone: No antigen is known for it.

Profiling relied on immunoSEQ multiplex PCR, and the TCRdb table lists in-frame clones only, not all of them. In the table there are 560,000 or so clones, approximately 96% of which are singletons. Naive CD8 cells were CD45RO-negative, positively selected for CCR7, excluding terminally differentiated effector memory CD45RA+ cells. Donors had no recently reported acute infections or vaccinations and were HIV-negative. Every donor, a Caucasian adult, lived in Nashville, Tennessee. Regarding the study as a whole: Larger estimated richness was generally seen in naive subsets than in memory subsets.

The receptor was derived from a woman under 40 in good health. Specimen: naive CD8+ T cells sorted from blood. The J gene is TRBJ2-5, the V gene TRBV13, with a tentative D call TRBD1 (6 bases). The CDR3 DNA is TGTGCCAGCAGCCCCGGGACAACTAGATTCCAGTACTTC. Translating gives CASSPGTTRFQYF.